Listed below are T cell receptor beta chains from one sample, sequenced in a study of T-cell memory formation after mild COVID-19. One entry per CDR3 protein results from TCRdb running MiXCR on the 5' RACE reads. The sample lists fewer than 150,000 distinct CDR3 sequences, 11% to 15% occurring once. The sequencing sample was made of PBMCs or a T cell subset sorted from them (not recorded which). Receptors were obtained from an adult woman who had mild COVID-19 (a few samples of this study predate the infection). Cell type and time point are not known. Both conserved end residues are part of each CDR3. The order of the fields is J gene, clone size, D gene, V gene, CDR3 length, CDR3 protein, CDR3 DNA. D genes are given only for firm matches. Some rows mark clone size as missing; the rest say once, few, many or name a class of expanded clone.

J: TRBJ2-6; size: few; D: TRBD2; V: TRBV4-3; length: 19; CDR3: CASSQELASGSPGANVLTF; DNA: TGCGCCAGCAGCCAAGAATTGGCTAGCGGTTCACCTGGGGCCAACGTCCTGACTTTC
J: TRBJ2-7; size: NA; D: TRBD2; V: TRBV29-1; length: 13; CDR3: CSVVGAGGGEQYF; DNA: TGCAGCGTTGTCGGGGCGGGAGGAGGCGAGCAGTACTTC
J: TRBJ1-2; size: NA; D: NA; V: TRBV12-3/TRBV12-4; length: 14; CDR3: CASSLYGREDGYTF; DNA: TGTGCCAGCAGTTTATATGGGAGAGAGGATGGCTACACCTTC
J: TRBJ2-7; size: few; D: NA; V: TRBV7-2; length: 13; CDR3: CASSLSPDYEQYF; DNA: TGTGCCAGCAGCTTAAGTCCAGACTACGAGCAGTACTTC
J: TRBJ1-1; size: NA; D: TRBD1; V: TRBV4-2; length: 12; CDR3: CASSQGTVEAFF; DNA: TGTGCCAGCAGCCAGGGGACAGTTGAAGCTTTCTTT
J: TRBJ2-7; size: NA; D: NA; V: TRBV6-6; length: 14; CDR3: CASSHGYSSYEQYF; DNA: TGTGCCAGCAGCCACGGGTACAGCTCCTACGAGCAGTACTTC
J: TRBJ2-7; size: few; D: TRBD2; V: TRBV10-3; length: 11; CDR3: CASGGAYEQYF; DNA: TGTGCGTCCGGGGGGGCCTACGAGCAGTACTTC
J: TRBJ1-2; size: few; D: NA; V: TRBV15; length: 14; CDR3: CATSSDTGTYGYTF; DNA: TGTGCCACCAGCAGTGATACAGGGACCTATGGCTACACCTTC
J: TRBJ2-7; size: few; D: NA; V: TRBV11-2; length: 15; CDR3: CASSLTMAQINEQYF; DNA: TGTGCCAGCAGCTTAACTATGGCCCAGATCAACGAGCAGTACTTC
J: TRBJ1-1; size: NA; D: NA; V: TRBV3-1; length: 14; CDR3: CASSQADTNVEAFF; DNA: TGTGCCAGCAGCCAGGCAGACACCAACGTTGAAGCTTTCTTT
J: TRBJ1-2; size: few; D: NA; V: TRBV5-1; length: 12; CDR3: CASSLAGYGYTF; DNA: TGCGCCAGCAGCTTGGCCGGCTATGGCTACACCTTC
J: TRBJ2-3; size: many; D: NA; V: TRBV6-5; length: 14; CDR3: CASSYGGFTDTQYF; DNA: TGTGCCAGCAGTTACGGCGGATTCACAGATACGCAGTATTTT